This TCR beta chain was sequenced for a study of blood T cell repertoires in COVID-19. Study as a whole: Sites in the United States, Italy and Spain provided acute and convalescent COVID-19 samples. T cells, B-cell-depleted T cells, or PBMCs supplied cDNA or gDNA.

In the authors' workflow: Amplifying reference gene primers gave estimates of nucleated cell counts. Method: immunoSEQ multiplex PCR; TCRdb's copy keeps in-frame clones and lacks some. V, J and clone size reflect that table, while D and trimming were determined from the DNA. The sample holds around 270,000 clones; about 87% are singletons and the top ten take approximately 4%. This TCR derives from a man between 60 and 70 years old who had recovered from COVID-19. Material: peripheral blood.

This CDR3 is CASSPGLGTGNQPQHF. CDR3 nucleotide sequence: TGTGCCAGCAGCCCAGGGCTCGGGACAGGGAATCAGCCCCAGCATTTT. V gene TRBV7-9 combines with J gene TRBJ1-5, with 9 bases matching TRBD1. CDR3 size: 16 residues. Germline V gene lookup returns CDR1 SEHNR and CDR2 FQNEAQ (reference sequence). V dropped 5 bases and J dropped 4; count of bases not matched to a gene: 9.